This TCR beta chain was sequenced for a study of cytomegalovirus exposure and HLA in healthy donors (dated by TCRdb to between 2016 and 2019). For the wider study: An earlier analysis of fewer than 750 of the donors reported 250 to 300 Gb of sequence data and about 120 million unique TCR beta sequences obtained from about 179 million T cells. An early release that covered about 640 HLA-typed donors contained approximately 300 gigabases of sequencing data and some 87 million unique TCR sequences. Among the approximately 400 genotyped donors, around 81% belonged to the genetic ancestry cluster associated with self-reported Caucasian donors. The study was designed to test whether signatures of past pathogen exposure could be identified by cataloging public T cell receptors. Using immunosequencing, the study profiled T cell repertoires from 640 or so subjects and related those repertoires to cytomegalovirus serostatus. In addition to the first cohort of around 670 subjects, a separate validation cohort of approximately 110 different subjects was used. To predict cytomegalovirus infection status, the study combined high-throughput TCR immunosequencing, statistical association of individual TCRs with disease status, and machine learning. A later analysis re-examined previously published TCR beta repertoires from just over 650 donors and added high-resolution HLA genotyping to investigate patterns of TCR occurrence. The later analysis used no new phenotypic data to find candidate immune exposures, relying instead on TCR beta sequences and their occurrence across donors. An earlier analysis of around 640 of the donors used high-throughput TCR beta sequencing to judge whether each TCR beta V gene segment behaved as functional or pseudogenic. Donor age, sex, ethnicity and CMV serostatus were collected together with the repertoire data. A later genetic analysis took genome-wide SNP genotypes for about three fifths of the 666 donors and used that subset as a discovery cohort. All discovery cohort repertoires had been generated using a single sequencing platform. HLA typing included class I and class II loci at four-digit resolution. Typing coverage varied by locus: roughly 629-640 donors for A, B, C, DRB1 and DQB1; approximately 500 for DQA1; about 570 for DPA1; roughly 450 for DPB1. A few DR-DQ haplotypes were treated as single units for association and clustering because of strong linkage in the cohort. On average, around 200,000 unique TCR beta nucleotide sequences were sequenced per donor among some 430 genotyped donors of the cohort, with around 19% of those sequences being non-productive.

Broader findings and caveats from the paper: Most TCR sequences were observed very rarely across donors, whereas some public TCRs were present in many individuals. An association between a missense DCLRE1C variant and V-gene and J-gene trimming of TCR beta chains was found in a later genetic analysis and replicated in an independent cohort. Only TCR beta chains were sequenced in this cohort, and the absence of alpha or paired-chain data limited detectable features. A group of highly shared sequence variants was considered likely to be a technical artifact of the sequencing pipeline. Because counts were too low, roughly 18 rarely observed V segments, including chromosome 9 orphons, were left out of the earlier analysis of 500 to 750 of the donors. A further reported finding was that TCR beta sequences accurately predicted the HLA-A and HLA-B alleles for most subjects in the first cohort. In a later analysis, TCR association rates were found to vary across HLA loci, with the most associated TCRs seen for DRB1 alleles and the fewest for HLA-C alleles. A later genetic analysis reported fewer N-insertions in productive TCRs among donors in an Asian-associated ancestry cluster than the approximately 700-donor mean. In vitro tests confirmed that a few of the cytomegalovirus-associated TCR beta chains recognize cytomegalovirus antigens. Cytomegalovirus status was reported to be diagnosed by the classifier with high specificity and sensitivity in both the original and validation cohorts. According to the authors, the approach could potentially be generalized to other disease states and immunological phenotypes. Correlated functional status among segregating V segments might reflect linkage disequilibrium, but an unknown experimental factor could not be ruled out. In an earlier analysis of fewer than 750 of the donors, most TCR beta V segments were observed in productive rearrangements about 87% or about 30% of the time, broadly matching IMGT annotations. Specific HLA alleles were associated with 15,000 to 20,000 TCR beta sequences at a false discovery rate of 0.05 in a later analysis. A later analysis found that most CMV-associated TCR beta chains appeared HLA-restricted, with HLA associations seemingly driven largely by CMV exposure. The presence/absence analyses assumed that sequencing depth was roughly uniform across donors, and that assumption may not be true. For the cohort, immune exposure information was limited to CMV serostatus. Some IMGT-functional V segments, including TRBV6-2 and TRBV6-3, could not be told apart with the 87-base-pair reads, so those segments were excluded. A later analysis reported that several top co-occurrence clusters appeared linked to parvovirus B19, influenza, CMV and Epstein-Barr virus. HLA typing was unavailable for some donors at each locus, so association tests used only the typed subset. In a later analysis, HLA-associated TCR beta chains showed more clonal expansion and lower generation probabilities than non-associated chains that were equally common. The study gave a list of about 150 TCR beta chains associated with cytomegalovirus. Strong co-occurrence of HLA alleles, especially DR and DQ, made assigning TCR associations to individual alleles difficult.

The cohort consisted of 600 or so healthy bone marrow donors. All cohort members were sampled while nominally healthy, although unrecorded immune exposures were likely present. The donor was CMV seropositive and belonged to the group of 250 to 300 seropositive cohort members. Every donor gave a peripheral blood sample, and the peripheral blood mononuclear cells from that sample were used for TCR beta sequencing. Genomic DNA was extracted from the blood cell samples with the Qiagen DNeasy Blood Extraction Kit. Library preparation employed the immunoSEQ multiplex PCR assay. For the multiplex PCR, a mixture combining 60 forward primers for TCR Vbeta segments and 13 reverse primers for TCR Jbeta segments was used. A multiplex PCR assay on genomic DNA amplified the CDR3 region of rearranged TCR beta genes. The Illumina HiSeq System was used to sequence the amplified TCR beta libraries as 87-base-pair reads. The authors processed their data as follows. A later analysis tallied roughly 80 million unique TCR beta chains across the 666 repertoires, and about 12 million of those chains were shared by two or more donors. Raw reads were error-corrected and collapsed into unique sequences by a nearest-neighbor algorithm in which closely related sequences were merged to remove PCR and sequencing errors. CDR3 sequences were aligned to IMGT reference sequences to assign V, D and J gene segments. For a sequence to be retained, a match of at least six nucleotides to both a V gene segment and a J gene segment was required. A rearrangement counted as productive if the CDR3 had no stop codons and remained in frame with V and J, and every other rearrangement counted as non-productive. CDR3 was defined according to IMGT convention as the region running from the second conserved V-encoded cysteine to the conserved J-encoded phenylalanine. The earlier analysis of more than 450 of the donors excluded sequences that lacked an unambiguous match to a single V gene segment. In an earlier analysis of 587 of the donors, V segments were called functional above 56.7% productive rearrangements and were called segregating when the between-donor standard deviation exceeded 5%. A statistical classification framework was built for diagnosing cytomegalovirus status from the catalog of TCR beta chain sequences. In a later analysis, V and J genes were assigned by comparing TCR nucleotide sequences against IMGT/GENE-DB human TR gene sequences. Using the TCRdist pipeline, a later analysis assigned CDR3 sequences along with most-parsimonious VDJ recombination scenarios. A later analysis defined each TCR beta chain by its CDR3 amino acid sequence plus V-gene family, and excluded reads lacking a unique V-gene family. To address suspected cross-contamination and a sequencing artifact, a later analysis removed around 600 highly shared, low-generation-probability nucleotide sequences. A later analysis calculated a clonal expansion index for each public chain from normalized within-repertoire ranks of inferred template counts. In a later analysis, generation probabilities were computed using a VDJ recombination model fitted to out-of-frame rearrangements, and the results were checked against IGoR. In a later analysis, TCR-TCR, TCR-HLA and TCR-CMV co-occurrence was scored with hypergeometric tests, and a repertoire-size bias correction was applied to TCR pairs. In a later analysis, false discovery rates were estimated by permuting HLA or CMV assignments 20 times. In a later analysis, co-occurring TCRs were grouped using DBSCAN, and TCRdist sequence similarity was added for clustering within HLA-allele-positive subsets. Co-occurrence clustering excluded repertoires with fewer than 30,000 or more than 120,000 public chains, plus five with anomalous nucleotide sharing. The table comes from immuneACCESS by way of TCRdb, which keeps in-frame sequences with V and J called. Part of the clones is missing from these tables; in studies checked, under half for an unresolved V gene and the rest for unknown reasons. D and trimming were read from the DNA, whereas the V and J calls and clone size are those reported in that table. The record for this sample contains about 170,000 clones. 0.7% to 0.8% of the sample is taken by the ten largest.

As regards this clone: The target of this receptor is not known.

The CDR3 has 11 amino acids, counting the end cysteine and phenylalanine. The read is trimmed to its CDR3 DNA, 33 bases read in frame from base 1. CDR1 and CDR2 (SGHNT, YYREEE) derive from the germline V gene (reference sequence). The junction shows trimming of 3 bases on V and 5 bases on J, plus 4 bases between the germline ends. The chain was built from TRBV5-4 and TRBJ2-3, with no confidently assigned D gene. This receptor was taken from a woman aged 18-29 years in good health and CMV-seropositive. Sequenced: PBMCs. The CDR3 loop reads CASSSGDTQYF. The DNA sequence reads TGTGCCAGCAGCTCCGGAGATACGCAGTATTTT.